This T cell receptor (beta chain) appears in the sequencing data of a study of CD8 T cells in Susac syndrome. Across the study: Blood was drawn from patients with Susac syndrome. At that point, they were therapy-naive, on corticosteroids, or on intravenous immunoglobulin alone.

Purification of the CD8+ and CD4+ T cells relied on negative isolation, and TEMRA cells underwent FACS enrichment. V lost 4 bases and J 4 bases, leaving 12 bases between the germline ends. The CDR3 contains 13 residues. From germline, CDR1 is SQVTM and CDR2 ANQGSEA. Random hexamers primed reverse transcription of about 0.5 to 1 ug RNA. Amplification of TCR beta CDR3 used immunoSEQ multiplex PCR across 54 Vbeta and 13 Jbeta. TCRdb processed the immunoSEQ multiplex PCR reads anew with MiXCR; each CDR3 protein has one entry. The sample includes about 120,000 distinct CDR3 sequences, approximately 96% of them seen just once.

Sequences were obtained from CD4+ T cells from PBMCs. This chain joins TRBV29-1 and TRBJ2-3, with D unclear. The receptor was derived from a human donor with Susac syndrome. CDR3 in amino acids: CSVGAVGSDTQYF. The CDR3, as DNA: TGCAGCGTTGGCGCGGTAGGATCAGATACGCAGTATTTT.